One sample yielded the 17 T cell receptor beta chains listed below, sequenced in a study of identifying expanded T cells in peripheral blood. Some clones are missing from TCRdb's copy, which holds only in-frame ones; the method was immunoSEQ multiplex PCR. In the table there are 70,000 to 100,000 clones, approximately 83% of which are singletons. Material: blood. The receptors come from a person aged 18 to 70 in good health.

The chain uses TRBV27 and TRBJ1-1, with no clear D. V shed 6 bases and J shed 1 base, with 12 bases lying between them. The CDR3 is made up of 14 amino acids. Per germline, CDR1 MNHEY and CDR2 SMNVEV (reference sequence). The CDR3 region is CASSFGRGNTEAFF. DNA of the CDR3: TGTGCCAGCAGCTTTGGACGCGGGAACACTGAAGCTTTCTTT.

The chain recombines TRBV7-2 with TRBJ2-3; D is unclear. The germline V gene has CDR1 SGHTA and CDR2 FQGNSA. This CDR3 is built from 14 residues. The V gene lost 1 base and the J gene lost 3 bases, with 8 bases spanning the gap. The chain's CDR3 is CASSLVQMTDTQYF. The CDR3 nucleotides read TGTGCCAGCAGCTTAGTTCAGATGACAGATACGCAGTATTTT.

The chain has TRBV19 and TRBJ1-1, with D tentatively TRBD1 (5 bases). The germline V gene has CDR1 LNHDA and CDR2 SQIVND (reference sequence). This CDR3 contains 13 residues. V lost 8 bases, J lost 1 base, and 11 bases lay in between. The CDR3 loop is CASRGGWNTEAFF. The CDR3, as DNA: TGTGCCAGTCGGGGGGGGTGGAACACTGAAGCTTTCTTT.

This chain joins TRBV6-4 and TRBJ2-1, with 10 bases identical to TRBD1. Germline CDR1 reads MRHNA; CDR2 reads SNTAGT. V lost 8 bases and J lost 7; bases outside the gene matches: 8. The CDR3 length is 14 residues. This chain's CDR3 is CASRPGQGTNEQFF. In DNA, the CDR3 is TGTGCCAGCCGGCCGGGACAGGGGACGAATGAGCAGTTCTTC.

The J gene is TRBJ2-1, the V gene TRBV5-1; 11 nucleotides agree with TRBD2. Germline CDR1 and CDR2: SGHRS and YFSETQ. J was trimmed by 7 bases and V by 3 bases; bases with no gene match: 6. The CDR3 sequence is 15 residues long. CDR3 in amino acids: CASSSLAGGRNEQFF. The CDR3 region has the DNA TGCGCCAGCAGCTCGTTAGCGGGGGGGCGTAATGAGCAGTTCTTC.

The V gene is TRBV6-1, the J gene TRBJ1-1; weak D call: TRBD1 (5 bases). Germline V lookup: CDR1 MNHNS, CDR2 SASEGT. This CDR3 spans 15 amino acids. The V end was cut by 0 bases, the J end by 3 bases, with 11 bases between. The CDR3 coding sequence is TGTGCCAGCAGTGAAGCCCGGGCAGGGTACACTGAAGCTTTCTTT. Protein product: CASSEARAGYTEAFF.

This chain joins TRBV6-5 and TRBJ2-2; D is tentatively TRBD1 or TRBD2 (5 bases each). The ends were cut back, 6 bases at V and 6 bases at J, with 11 bases in the middle. CDR1 is MNHEY, CDR2 SVGAGI, per germline. The CDR3 runs 13 residues. The CDR3 region is CASSPVGAGELFF. For the CDR3, the DNA is TGTGCCAGCAGCCCCGTGGGGGCCGGGGAGCTGTTTTTT.

The chain is built from TRBV19 and TRBJ1-4, with D unresolved. The CDR3 consists of 15 residues. Trimming took 6 bases from V and 0 from J, leaving 11 bases between them. CDR1 and CDR2 from the germline V gene are LNHDA and SQIVND (reference sequence). Here the CDR3 DNA reads TGTGCCAGTAGGTGGATCCACACAACTAATGAAAAACTGTTTTTT. Translated, it gives CASRWIHTTNEKLFF.

This sequence joins TRBV18 and TRBJ1-2, with unresolved D. V was shortened by 6 bases and J by 4 bases, with 27 bases between the two germline ends. The germline CDR1 and CDR2 sequences are KGHSH and LQKENI. CDR3 length: 18 amino acids. The CDR3 here is CASSPFSGEIRAFYGYTF. CDR3 coding DNA: TGTGCCAGCTCTCCATTCTCCGGGGAAATTAGAGCATTCTATGGCTACACCTTC.

This clone was recorded only once. The chain combines TRBV6-6 with TRBJ2-7, with a possible D match to TRBD1 (7 bases). Germline CDR1 is MNHNY and CDR2 is SVGAGI (reference sequence). The length of the CDR3 is 14 residues. V lost 7 bases and J lost 6, with 19 bases in between. The CDR3 here is CASNKGASALEQYF. CDR3 DNA sequence: TGTGCCAGCAACAAGGGGGCTAGCGCGCTCGAGCAGTACTTC.

The chain combines TRBV5-5 with TRBJ2-7; the D gene could be TRBD1 or TRBD2 (5 bases each). V lost 4 bases, J lost 1 base, and 12 bases lay in between. Germline V gene data show CDR1 as SGHKS and CDR2 as YYEKEE (reference sequence). This CDR3 has 14 residues. The CDR3, as DNA: TGTGCCAGCAGCCCCCGGGACCAGTCCTACGAGCAGTACTTC. Translated, it gives CASSPRDQSYEQYF.

This chain connects TRBV10-2 to TRBJ1-1; a weak D match, TRBD1 (5 bases). The germline CDR1 and CDR2 sequences are WSHSY and SAAADI. The CDR3 sequence is 15 residues long. V lost 5 bases to trimming and J lost 1 base, with 14 bases between them. CDR3 sequence (DNA): TGCGCCAGCAGTAAGCAGGGCAATTCGAACACTGAAGCTTTCTTT. It yields the protein CASSKQGNSNTEAFF.

This clone has only a few counts. V is TRBV19 and J is TRBJ1-2; no definite D call. Germline V gene lookup returns CDR1 LNHDA and CDR2 SQIVND (reference sequence). The CDR3 totals 15 residues. The V end lost 6 bases, the J end lost 4 bases, and 18 bases lay between the germline ends. DNA of the CDR3: TGTGCCAGTAGCCCCGGCGGGGTAATAGGCTATGGCTACACCTTC. It is translated as CASSPGGVIGYGYTF.

This clone is a singleton in its sample. V is TRBV6-1 and J is TRBJ2-7, with TRBD1 matching over 8 bases. This CDR3 has 14 residues. V gave up 10 bases and J gave up 3 bases; unmatched junction bases: 11. Germline CDR1 reads MNHNS; CDR2 reads SASEGT. The CDR3 sequence is CATLRTGQRYEQYF. The CDR3 DNA is TGTGCCACCTTGCGGACAGGGCAACGCTACGAGCAGTACTTC.

The genes are TRBV6-1 and TRBJ1-4, with D possibly matching TRBD1 (6 bases). Trimming shortened V by 4 bases and J by 4 bases, and 16 bases separated the two germline ends. This CDR3 region has 16 residues. Looked up from germline, CDR1 is MNHNS and CDR2 is SASEGT. The CDR3 bases are TGTGCCAGCAGTGGTCTAGGGGGGCAGGGTAATGAAAAACTGTTTTTT. Translation: CASSGLGGQGNEKLFF.

The genes are TRBV6-5 and TRBJ1-2; D uncertain. The V end lost 6 bases, the J end lost 3 bases, and 14 bases lay between the germline ends. The CDR3 runs 14 residues. Germline V gives CDR1 MNHEY, CDR2 SVGAGI. The CDR3 is CASSNMGGDYGYTF. CDR3 bases: TGTGCCAGCAGCAACATGGGCGGAGACTATGGCTACACCTTC.

The chain carries TRBV28 and TRBJ2-7, with a possible D match to TRBD1 (5 bases). Germline CDR1 and CDR2: MDHEN and SYDVKM. The CDR3 contains 15 residues. V was shortened by 7 bases and J by 0 bases, with 16 bases between the two germline ends. CDR3 protein: CASNSPGKSSYEQYF. The DNA of the CDR3 is TGTGCCAGCAACTCCCCAGGGAAGAGCTCCTACGAGCAGTACTTC.